This T cell receptor (beta chain) emerged from a study of Graves' ophthalmopathy and Graves' hyperthyroidism. This clonotype was seen ten or more times. The target antigen is unknown. Amplification of the TCR beta CDR3 regions used RNA transcripts (as template). HTBI-primed RT-PCR formed the first round, and a multiplex PCR formed the second. TCRdb ran MiXCR on the multiplex PCR reads and lists one entry per CDR3 protein. The sample includes 300,000 to 400,000 distinct CDR3 sequences, roughly a sixth of them seen just once. Points from the study as a whole: Built on 13 signatures, a model told ophthalmopathy apart from stable hyperthyroidism with about 90% sensitivity and around 80% specificity.

The V gene lost 9 bases and the J gene lost 5 bases, with 17 bases spanning the gap. CDR3 size: 13 residues. The V gene's germline CDR1 is MNHEY and CDR2 SVGEGT. Other autoimmune disease, uncontrolled infection, pregnancy and lactation led to exclusion. The origin of this receptor is an adult man with Graves' ophthalmopathy. The sequenced material came from peripheral blood. The chain joins TRBV6-2 or TRBV6-3 to TRBJ2-7; D possibly corresponds to TRBD2 (6 bases). CDR3: CASTWGGSDEQYF. DNA of the CDR3: TGTGCCAGTACTTGGGGAGGAAGCGACGAGCAGTACTTC.